This T cell receptor beta chain was sequenced for a study of shared clonotypes between healthy human individuals. Study-level background: Three plates each covered CD4 naive and memory; CD8 naive two, CD8 memory one. Study outcomes and limitations: Limitation of the genetic and exposure-history diversity represented came from the few donors.

This CDR3 spans 16 amino acids. V lost 3 bases to trimming and J lost 5 bases, with 17 bases between them. Per the germline V gene, CDR1 is SEHNR and CDR2 is FQNEAQ (reference sequence). As defined, naive CD8 cells were CD45RO-negative and positively selected for CCR7, with terminally differentiated effector memory CD45RA+ cells excluded. With respect to this clone: The target antigen is unknown.

Data came from immunoSEQ multiplex PCR; TCRdb stores just in-frame clones and leaves some out. The data show approximately 2,000,000 clones, around 95% seen once. The TCR was taken from a man younger than 35 in good health. Some clones in this sample may be carry-over from other donors' samples. Source material: naive CD8+ T cells from PBMCs. V and J are TRBV7-9 and TRBJ2-1; D may correspond to TRBD1 or TRBD2 (5 bases each). Here the CDR3 DNA reads TGTGCCAGCAGCTTGGGTCGTGGGGGTATACACAATGAGCAGTTCTTC. It yields the protein CASSLGRGGIHNEQFF.